This T cell receptor beta chain was identified during a study of breast tumors, draining lymph nodes, adjacent tissues. Findings and caveats of the study: The data were judged consistent with most tumor T cells coming from lymph node and expanding in tumor.

CDR3 size: 14 residues. CDR1 is MNHEY, CDR2 SMNVEV, per germline (reference sequence). Trimming cost V 6 bases and J 7 bases, with 16 bases left between them. Breast cancer patients provided tissue from their axillary draining lymph nodes. This clonotype was found a few times. The antigen is unknown. Each CDR3 protein is one row after TCRdb ran MiXCR on the multiplex PCR reads. The data contain around 190,000 distinct CDR3 sequences, approximately 33% of them singletons. The clonotype was recovered from a female donor with breast cancer. Some clones in this sample may be carry-over from other donors' samples. The chain recombines TRBV27 with TRBJ1-5; D is unresolved. Sequencing was performed on axillary lymph node tissue. CDR3 in DNA: TGTGCCAGCAGCGCGGCTGCCGGCCCCCAGCCCCAGCATTTT. Its translation: CASSAAAGPQPQHF.